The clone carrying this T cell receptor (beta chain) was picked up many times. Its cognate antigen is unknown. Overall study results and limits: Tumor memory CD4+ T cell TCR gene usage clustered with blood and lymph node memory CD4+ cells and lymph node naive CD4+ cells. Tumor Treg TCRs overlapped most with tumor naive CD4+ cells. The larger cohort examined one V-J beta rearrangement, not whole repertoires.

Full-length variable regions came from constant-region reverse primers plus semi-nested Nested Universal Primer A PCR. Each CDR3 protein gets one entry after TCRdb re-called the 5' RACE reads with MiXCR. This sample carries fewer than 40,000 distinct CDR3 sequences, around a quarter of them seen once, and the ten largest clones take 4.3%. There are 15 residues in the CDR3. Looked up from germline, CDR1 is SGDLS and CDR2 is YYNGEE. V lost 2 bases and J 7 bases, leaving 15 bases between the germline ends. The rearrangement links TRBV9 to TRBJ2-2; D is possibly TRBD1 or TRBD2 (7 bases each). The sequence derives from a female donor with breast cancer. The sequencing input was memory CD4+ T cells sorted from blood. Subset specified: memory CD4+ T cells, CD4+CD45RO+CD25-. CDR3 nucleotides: TGTGCCAGCAGCGTCGGGGGGACAGCCGGCGGGGAGCTGTTTTTT. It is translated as CASSVGGTAGGELFF. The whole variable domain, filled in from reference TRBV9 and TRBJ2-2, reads DSGVTQTPKHLITATGQRVTLRCSPRSGDLSVYWYQQSLDQGLQFLIQYYNGEERAKGNILERFSAQQFPDLHSELNLSSLELGDSALYFCASSVGGTAGGELFFGEGSRLTVL.